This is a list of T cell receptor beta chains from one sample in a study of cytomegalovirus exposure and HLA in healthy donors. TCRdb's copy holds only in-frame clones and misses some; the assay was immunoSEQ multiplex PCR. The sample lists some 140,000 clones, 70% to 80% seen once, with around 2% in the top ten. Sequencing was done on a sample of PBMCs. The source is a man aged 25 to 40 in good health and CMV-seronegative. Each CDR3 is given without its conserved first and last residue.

CDR3aa: ASSLEHYEQY
v_gene: TRBV7-8
j_gene: TRBJ2-7

CDR3aa: ASTANQIEGYNEQF
v_gene: TRBV5-6
j_gene: TRBJ2-1

CDR3aa: ASSLAVYGYT
v_gene: TRBV11-2
j_gene: TRBJ1-2

CDR3aa: ASSYRRGTGAGANVLT
v_gene: TRBV7-8
j_gene: TRBJ2-6

CDR3aa: ASSEGQASRGYT
v_gene: TRBV25-1
j_gene: TRBJ1-2

CDR3aa: ASSQVGTGEYEQY
v_gene: TRBV4-1
j_gene: TRBJ2-7

CDR3aa: ASSLGPTPGDNEQF
v_gene: TRBV5-1
j_gene: TRBJ2-1

CDR3aa: ASSLRGPANTGELF
v_gene: TRBV7-9
j_gene: TRBJ2-2

CDR3aa: ASSWGTGGLDGYT
v_gene: TRBV19
j_gene: TRBJ1-2

CDR3aa: ASSPFQGGIEQF
v_gene: TRBV11-2
j_gene: TRBJ2-1

CDR3aa: ASSKRDTDTQY
v_gene: TRBV19
j_gene: TRBJ2-3

CDR3aa: ASSVGGLAGDEQY
v_gene: TRBV9
j_gene: TRBJ2-7

CDR3aa: ASSLGGHHQPQH
v_gene: TRBV7-3
j_gene: TRBJ1-5

CDR3aa: AISGTGGQNEQF
v_gene: TRBV10-3
j_gene: TRBJ2-1

CDR3aa: SVAGHLNTEAF
v_gene: TRBV29-1
j_gene: TRBJ1-1

CDR3aa: ASSSGLAGPPYNEQF
v_gene: TRBV5-1
j_gene: TRBJ2-1

CDR3aa: ASRINFGRRTSTDTQY
v_gene: TRBV27
j_gene: TRBJ2-3

CDR3aa: ATGGTASSYEQY
v_gene: TRBV15
j_gene: TRBJ2-7

CDR3aa: ASSSPGKSGTDTQY
v_gene: TRBV28
j_gene: TRBJ2-3

CDR3aa: ASSRPGLAGDNEQF
v_gene: TRBV28
j_gene: TRBJ2-1

CDR3aa: ATSTLAGTGNEQF
v_gene: TRBV15
j_gene: TRBJ2-1